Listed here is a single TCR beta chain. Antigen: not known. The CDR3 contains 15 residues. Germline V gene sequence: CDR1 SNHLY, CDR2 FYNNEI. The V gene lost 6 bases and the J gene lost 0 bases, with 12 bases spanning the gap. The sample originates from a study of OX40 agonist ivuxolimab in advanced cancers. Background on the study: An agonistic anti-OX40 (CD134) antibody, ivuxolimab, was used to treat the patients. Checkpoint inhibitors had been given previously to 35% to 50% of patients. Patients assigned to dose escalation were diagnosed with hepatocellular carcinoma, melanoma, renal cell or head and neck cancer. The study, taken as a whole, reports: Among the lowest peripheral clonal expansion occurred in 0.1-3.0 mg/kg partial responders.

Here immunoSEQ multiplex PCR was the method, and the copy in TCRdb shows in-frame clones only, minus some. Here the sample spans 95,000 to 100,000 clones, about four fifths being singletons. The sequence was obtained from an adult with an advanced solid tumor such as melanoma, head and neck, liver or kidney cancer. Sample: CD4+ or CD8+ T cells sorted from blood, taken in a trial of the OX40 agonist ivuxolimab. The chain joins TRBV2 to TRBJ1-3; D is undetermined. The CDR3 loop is CASRKMEVSGNTIYF. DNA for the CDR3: TGTGCCAGCAGGAAGATGGAGGTCTCTGGAAACACCATATATTTT.